Below are 30 T cell receptor beta chains sequenced from a single sample in a study of T cell repertoires in cytomegalovirus infection. Their antigens remain unidentified. TCRdb recomputed calls from the reads with MiXCR, one row per CDR3 protein. The sample holds 340,000 or so distinct CDR3 sequences, roughly 25% seen once. Sequences were derived from cultured PBMCs, sampled from culture after CMV antigen stimulation. These receptors all stem from a human donor in good health (CMV status not recorded). Some clones in this sample may be carry-over from other donors' samples.

This clonotype turned up a few times. This chain connects TRBV6-2 or TRBV6-3 to TRBJ2-1; D may be TRBD2 (5 bases). The length of the CDR3 is 15 residues. Trimming removed 6 bases at V and 4 bases at J, with 16 bases between. The germline V gene encodes CDR1 MNHEY and CDR2 SVGEGT. Written as DNA, the CDR3 is TGTGCCAGCAGGAAATTCTCTAGCCAATACAATGAGCAGTTCTTC. Protein: CASRKFSSQYNEQFF.

Many counts were recorded for this clonotype. The CDR3 DNA reads TGTGCCAGCAGCTTGGTGGGGGAGGGCCTCTATGAGCAGTTCTTC. This encodes CASSLVGEGLYEQFF. This chain links TRBV7-2 with TRBJ2-1, with 7 bases lining up with TRBD2. Germline lookup yields CDR1 SGHTA and CDR2 FQGNSA. V shed 3 bases, J shed 8 bases, and the junction held 10 bases outside the gene matches. This CDR3 contains 15 residues. Based on the CDR3 plus reference TRBV7-2 and TRBJ2-1, the full variable domain is GAGVSQSPSNKVTEKGKDVELRCDPISGHTALYWYRQSLGQGLEFLIYFQGNSAPDKSGLPSDRFSAERTGGSVSTLTIQRTQQEDSAVYLCASSLVGEGLYEQFFGPGTRLTVL.

This clonotype was recorded only once. V usage is TRBV19 and J usage is TRBJ1-4; possible D gene TRBD1, 6 bases. CDR3 length equals 14 residues. V was clipped by 8 bases and J by 4 bases, with 14 bases between them. Germline lookup yields CDR1 LNHDA and CDR2 SQIVND (reference sequence). The CDR3 protein is CASGTGSSNEKLFF. The DNA for the CDR3 is TGTGCCAGTGGAACAGGGTCCAGTAATGAAAAACTGTTTTTT. Based on the CDR3 plus reference TRBV19 and TRBJ1-4, the full variable domain is DGGITQSPKYLFRKEGQNVTLSCEQNLNHDAMYWYRQDPGQGLRLIYYSQIVNDFQKGDIAEGYSVSREKKESFPLTVTSAQKNPTAFYLCASGTGSSNEKLFFGSGTQLSVL.

The chain has TRBV7-9 and TRBJ1-2, with TRBD1 matching 8 bases. V gave up 5 bases and J gave up 2 bases; unmatched junction bases: 7. Germline CDR1 and CDR2: SEHNR and FQNEAQ (reference sequence). This CDR3 contains 15 residues. The CDR3 DNA sequence: TGTGCCAGCAGCGGGCAGGGGGCGCGGAACTATGGCTACACCTTC. Translating it yields CASSGQGARNYGYTF.

This chain joins TRBV18 and TRBJ2-1; no clear D gene. Germline loops: CDR1 KGHSH, CDR2 LQKENI. Trimming left V 3 bases short and J 6 bases short, with 12 bases between. This CDR3 has 14 residues. CDR3 residues: CASSPAITANEQFF. The DNA for the CDR3 is TGTGCCAGCTCACCCGCGATAACAGCCAATGAGCAGTTCTTC.

This clonotype was seen ten or more times. This chain links TRBV12-3 or TRBV12-4 with TRBJ1-4; D not certain. CDR3 length equals 11 residues. V dropped 6 bases and J dropped 8 bases, with 7 bases sitting between them. CDR3 nucleotide sequence: TGTGCCAGCAGCCTAAACGAAAAACTGTTTTTT. This codes for CASSLNEKLFF.

V usage is TRBV12-3 or TRBV12-4 and J usage is TRBJ2-5; TRBD1 is a possible D gene (6 bases). With 2 bases removed from V and 0 bases from J, the gap between germline ends came to 7 bases. The CDR3 sequence is 14 residues long. The CDR3 DNA sequence: TGTGCCAGCAGTTTATGGGGGCACCAAGAGACCCAGTACTTC. This sequence encodes CASSLWGHQETQYF.

This chain joins TRBV9 and TRBJ1-5, with D maybe TRBD1 (5 bases). The CDR3 is 15 residues long. Trimming took 4 bases from V and 1 from J, leaving 12 bases between them. The V gene's germline CDR1 is SGDLS and CDR2 YYNGEE. CDR3 residues: CASSPRAGSNQPQHF. The DNA for the CDR3 is TGTGCCAGCAGCCCCAGGGCGGGCAGCAATCAGCCCCAGCATTTT.

The chain employs TRBV29-1 and TRBJ1-3; D call uncertain. This CDR3 region has 12 residues. Germline lookup yields CDR1 SQVTM and CDR2 ANQGSEA. The CDR3 DNA reads as TGCGCCGGGGTAGGCTCTGGAAACACCATATATTTT. It translates to CAGVGSGNTIYF.

This clonotype was observed a few times. This chain links TRBV11-1 with TRBJ2-5, with D perhaps assigned TRBD1 or TRBD2 (5 bases each). Germline-derived CDR1 and CDR2 are SGHAT and FQDESV (reference sequence). The V end lost 1 base, the J end lost 6 bases, and 9 bases lay between the germline ends. This CDR3 spans 13 amino acids. This CDR3 is CASSLERGQTQYF. The CDR3 DNA reads as TGTGCCAGCAGCTTAGAGAGGGGACAGACCCAGTACTTC.

This clonotype was seen repeatedly, ten times or more. The gene calls are TRBV10-2 and TRBJ2-3, with D unclear. The CDR3 loop spans 14 amino acids. The germline CDR1 and CDR2 sequences are WSHSY and SAAADI. V was clipped by 6 bases and J by 5 bases, with 15 bases between them. CDR3 coding DNA: TGCGCCAGCAGAGACCCTCAGCCTGTAGATACGCAGTATTTT. Translated, it gives CASRDPQPVDTQYF.

This CDR3 is CASRYGLAGDYEQYF. As DNA, the CDR3 is TGTGCCAGCAGATACGGTCTAGCGGGGGACTACGAGCAGTACTTC. The chain has TRBV6-5 and TRBJ2-7; TRBD2 aligns across 10 bases. V was clipped by 6 bases and J by 3 bases; unmatched bases: 8. The CDR3 has 15 residues. Germline V CDR1 and CDR2: MNHEY, SVGAGI.

In this sample, this clonotype turned up a few times. This sequence joins TRBV6-1 and TRBJ2-5; no reliable D call. CDR1 MNHNS and CDR2 SASEGT come from the germline V gene. V dropped 6 bases and J dropped 3 bases, with 11 bases sitting between them. The CDR3 spans 13 residues. CDR3 region: CASREITKETQYF. CDR3 coding DNA: TGTGCCAGCAGAGAGATCACGAAAGAGACCCAGTACTTC.

The genes are TRBV10-3 and TRBJ1-2, with D tentatively TRBD1 (6 bases). The CDR3 runs 14 residues. The V gene lost 10 bases and the J gene lost 4 bases, with 19 bases spanning the gap. Germline loops: CDR1 ENHRY, CDR2 SYGVKD. In nucleotides, the CDR3 is TGTGCCACCTTAGAGACAGGTTCGGCCTATGGCTACACCTTC. As protein: CATLETGSAYGYTF.

The table lists this clonotype with a few counts. The chain carries TRBV5-5 and TRBJ1-5, with 9 bases identical to TRBD1. J lost 4 bases, V lost 4 bases, and 21 bases had no gene match. This CDR3 spans 20 amino acids. Germline V gene sequence: CDR1 SGHKS, CDR2 YYEKEE (reference sequence). In DNA form, the CDR3 reads TGTGCCAGCAGCCCCGGGACAGGGACCCGGGAAGCCTCTTTTAATCAGCCCCAGCATTTT. It encodes CASSPGTGTREASFNQPQHF.

This clonotype has more than one count but fewer than ten. This chain joins TRBV11-2 and TRBJ2-7; TRBD2 matches at 7 bases. V dropped 0 bases and J dropped 2; count of bases not matched to a gene: 16. The V gene's germline CDR1 is SGHAT and CDR2 FQNNGV. The CDR3 has 19 amino acids. The CDR3, as DNA: TGTGCCAGCAGCTTAGATGCTTATCCCGCGGGAGAGGGAACCTACGAGCAGTACTTC. Its protein is CASSLDAYPAGEGTYEQYF.

This clonotype was recorded at least ten times. The chain couples TRBV7-9 to TRBJ2-3; D is uncertain. From germline, CDR1 is SEHNR and CDR2 FQNEAQ (reference sequence). The CDR3 is 12 amino acids. V shed 5 bases and J shed 4 bases, with 7 bases lying between them. The CDR3 DNA reads TGTGCCAGCAGCCCCCTACCAGATACGCAGTATTTT. This codes for CASSPLPDTQYF. Full variable domain (remainder filled in from reference TRBV7-9 and TRBJ2-3): DTGVSQNPRHKITKRGQNVTFRCDPISEHNRLYWYRQTLGQGPEFLTYFQNEAQLEKSRLLSDRFSAERPKGSFSTLEIQRTEQGDSAMYLCASSPLPDTQYFGPGTRLTVL.

This clonotype was detected a few times. The chain carries TRBV7-9 and TRBJ2-7; perhaps TRBD2 as D (5 bases). Looked up from germline, CDR1 is SEHNR and CDR2 is FQNEAQ (reference sequence). CDR3 length: 12 amino acids. V was cut by 8 bases and J by 6 bases, with 14 bases left in between. CDR3 amino acids: CASSRGPSEQYV. The CDR3 DNA follows: TGTGCCAGCTCCCGGGGTCCCAGCGAGCAGTACGTC.

This clonotype was found a few times. The V and J genes are TRBV7-9 and TRBJ2-3, with D perhaps being TRBD1 or TRBD2 (6 bases each). The CDR3 consists of 16 residues. CDR1 and CDR2 (germline): SEHNR, FQNEAQ (reference sequence). Trimming removed 4 bases from V and 3 bases from J, with 17 bases in between. CDR3 sequence: CASSYRQEGKTDTQYF. The CDR3 nucleotides read TGTGCCAGCAGCTACCGACAGGAGGGCAAGACAGATACGCAGTATTTT.

This clonotype showed up many times. J is TRBJ2-3 and V is TRBV4-1; D tentatively reads TRBD1 or TRBD2 (5 bases each). Germline V lookup: CDR1 MGHRA, CDR2 YSYEKL. The CDR3 covers 15 residues. V was cut by 1 base and J by 3 bases, with 11 bases left in between. CDR3 loop: CASSQGFWGTDTQYF. The CDR3 DNA reads as TGCGCCAGCAGCCAAGGGTTTTGGGGGACAGATACGCAGTATTTT.

This chain connects TRBV27 to TRBJ2-5; 8 bases are shared with TRBD2. Germline CDR1 MNHEY, CDR2 SMNVEV (reference sequence). With V trimmed by 6 bases and J by 7 bases, 13 bases remained unmatched. The CDR3 has 15 amino acids. The CDR3 DNA reads TGTGCCAGCAGGGGACGGGGACTAGGTTTGGGGACCCAGTACTTC. It is translated as CASRGRGLGLGTQYF.

The chain has TRBV7-9 and TRBJ2-3; 9 bases agree with TRBD2. In germline, CDR1 is SEHNR, CDR2 FQNEAQ (reference sequence). V shed 1 base and J 0 bases; nucleotides not matched to a gene: 2. The CDR3 is 16 residues long. The CDR3 loop reads CASSLVTSGSTDTQYF. The CDR3 DNA sequence: TGTGCCAGCAGCTTAGTAACTAGCGGGAGCACAGATACGCAGTATTTT.

V is TRBV7-6 and J is TRBJ2-5; TRBD2 aligns across 13 bases. The CDR3 runs to 15 residues. Trimming took 2 bases from V and 5 from J; bases not matched to a gene: 2. Germline V gene lookup returns CDR1 SGHVS and CDR2 FNYEAQ. CDR3 DNA sequence: TGTGCCAGCAGCTTAAAACTAGCGGGAGGGGAGACCCAGTACTTC. Residues: CASSLKLAGGETQYF.

J is TRBJ2-3 and V is TRBV24-1, with 7 bases identical to TRBD2. With 1 base clipped from V and 1 base from J, the junction kept 7 bases outside the gene matches. The CDR3 has 17 residues. The germline CDR1 and CDR2 sequences are KGHDR and SFDVKD. CDR3 in DNA: TGTGCCACCAGTGATTTTAAGCGGGATGGAGGCACAGATACGCAGTATTTT. Translation gives CATSDFKRDGGTDTQYF.

This clonotype was counted a few times. J is TRBJ2-1 and V is TRBV19; D perhaps matches TRBD2 (6 bases). This CDR3 region has 16 residues. V lost 1 base, J lost 3 bases, and 13 bases lay in between. Germline V CDR1 and CDR2: LNHDA, SQIVND (reference sequence). The CDR3 is CASSIGGAGLYNEQFF. DNA for the CDR3: TGTGCCAGTAGTATAGGGGGTGCGGGACTCTACAATGAGCAGTTCTTC.

This clonotype was counted at least ten times. The chain uses TRBV19 and TRBJ1-5; D is perhaps TRBD1 (5 bases). Trimming took off 3 bases at V and 6 bases at J, with 9 bases between the two ends. Germline lookup yields CDR1 LNHDA and CDR2 SQIVND (reference sequence). The CDR3 length is 13 residues. CDR3 in DNA: TGTGCCAGTAGTATGGGGACTCTTCAGCCCCAGCATTTT. Encoded protein: CASSMGTLQPQHF.

V usage is TRBV12-3 or TRBV12-4 and J usage is TRBJ2-7, with TRBD2 matching 9 bases. With V trimmed by 6 bases and J by 3 bases, 6 bases remained unmatched. This CDR3 comprises 14 residues. CDR3 sequence: CASSRLAAYYEQYF. The CDR3 DNA reads as TGTGCCAGCAGCCGACTAGCGGCGTACTACGAGCAGTACTTC.

The genes are TRBV20-1 and TRBJ2-1, with 10 bases fitting TRBD2. The CDR3 is 14 amino acids. Per the germline V gene, CDR1 is DFQATT and CDR2 is SNEGSKA (reference sequence). J was trimmed by 2 bases and V by 6 bases; bases with no gene match: 4. CDR3 bases: TGCAGTGCAGGAAGCGGGAGGGCCTACAATGAGCAGTTCTTC. Translating gives CSAGSGRAYNEQFF.

The genes are TRBV12-3 or TRBV12-4 and TRBJ1-2; TRBD1 matches 7 bases. The CDR3 covers 14 residues. V dropped 3 bases and J dropped 9; count of bases not matched to a gene: 10. The CDR3 DNA follows: TGTGCCAGCAGTTTGGGGCAGGGGGTATGGAGCTACACCTTC. It is translated as CASSLGQGVWSYTF.

The rearrangement links TRBV6-2 or TRBV6-3 to TRBJ1-5; D is unresolved. The V gene's germline CDR1 is MNHEY and CDR2 SVGEGT. The CDR3 spans 13 residues. Trimming removed 8 bases from V and 6 bases from J, with 14 bases in between. CDR3 in DNA: TGTGCCAGCGGGGAAGGGTCGGGTCAGCCCCAGCATTTT. It yields the protein CASGEGSGQPQHF.